The present T cell receptor (beta chain) was sequenced within a study of cytomegalovirus exposure and HLA in healthy donors. General study points: V- and J-gene trimming in TCR beta was tied to a missense DCLRE1C variant by an analysis performed later. V segments that were indistinguishable, TRBV6-2 and TRBV6-3 among them, were omitted from analysis.

Germline CDR1 MNHEY, CDR2 SMNVEV (reference sequence). Trimming removed 1 base from V and 5 bases from J, with 14 bases in between. CDR3 length equals 16 residues. Concerning this clone: Its antigen is unidentified.

The PCR ran on 60 Vbeta and 13 Jbeta primers. The repertoire was sequenced with immunoSEQ multiplex PCR; TCRdb's copy has only in-frame clones and lacks some. The sample records about 120,000 clones, 65% to 80% being singletons. The sequence was obtained from a woman aged 40 to 50 in good health and CMV-seropositive. The sequencing input was PBMCs. The chain recombines TRBV27 with TRBJ1-4; D unresolved. CDR3 coding DNA: TGTGCCAGCAGTTTATACTACCCCGAGGGAAATGAAAAACTGTTTTTT. Translation gives CASSLYYPEGNEKLFF. The full variable domain, in which reference TRBV27 and TRBJ1-4 provide the parts outside the CDR3, is EAQVTQNPRYLITVTGKKLTVTCSQNMNHEYMSWYRQDPGLGLRQIYYSMNVEVTDKGDVPEGYKVSRKEKRNFPLILESPSPNQTSLYFCASSLYYPEGNEKLFFGSGTQLSVL.